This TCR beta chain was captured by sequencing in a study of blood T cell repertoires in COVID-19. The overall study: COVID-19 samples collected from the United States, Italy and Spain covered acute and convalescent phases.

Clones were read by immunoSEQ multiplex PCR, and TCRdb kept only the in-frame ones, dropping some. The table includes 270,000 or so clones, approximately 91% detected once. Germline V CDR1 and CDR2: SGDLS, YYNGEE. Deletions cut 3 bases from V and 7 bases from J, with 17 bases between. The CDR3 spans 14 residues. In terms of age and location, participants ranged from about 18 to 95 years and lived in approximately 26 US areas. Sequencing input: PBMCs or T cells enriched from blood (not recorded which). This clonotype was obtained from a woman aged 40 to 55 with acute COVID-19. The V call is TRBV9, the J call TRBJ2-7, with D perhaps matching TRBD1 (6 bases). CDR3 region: CASSASPGDREQYF. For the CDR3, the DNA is TGTGCCAGCAGCGCGAGTCCAGGGGATCGGGAGCAGTACTTC. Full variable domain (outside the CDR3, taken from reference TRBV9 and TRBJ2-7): DSGVTQTPKHLITATGQRVTLRCSPRSGDLSVYWYQQSLDQGLQFLIQYYNGEERAKGNILERFSAQQFPDLHSELNLSSLELGDSALYFCASSASPGDREQYFGPGTRLTVT.